Reported below is one T cell receptor beta chain. TCRdb reanalysed the RT-PCR reads using MiXCR and keeps one entry per CDR3 protein. The sample yields roughly 940,000 distinct CDR3 sequences, approximately 18% seen once. The sample comes from a study of patients and donors after allogeneic stem cell transplantation. Sequenced input: blood, either unsorted or a sorted T cell fraction (not recorded which). The receptor was isolated from a human donor who was either an allogeneic HSCT recipient or a stem cell or donor lymphocyte infusion donor (not recorded which). It is not recorded whose cells these are; they may come from a transplant donor.

The CDR3 region is CSARDPGGLNTDTQYF. As DNA, the CDR3 is TGCAGTGCTAGAGATCCCGGGGGCCTAAACACAGATACGCAGTATTTT. The chain uses TRBV20-1 and TRBJ2-3; D is tentatively TRBD1 or TRBD2 (6 bases each). CDR1 DFQATT and CDR2 SNEGSKA come from the germline V gene (reference sequence). The CDR3 contains 16 residues. The V end lost 0 bases, the J end lost 2 bases, and 15 bases lay between the germline ends.